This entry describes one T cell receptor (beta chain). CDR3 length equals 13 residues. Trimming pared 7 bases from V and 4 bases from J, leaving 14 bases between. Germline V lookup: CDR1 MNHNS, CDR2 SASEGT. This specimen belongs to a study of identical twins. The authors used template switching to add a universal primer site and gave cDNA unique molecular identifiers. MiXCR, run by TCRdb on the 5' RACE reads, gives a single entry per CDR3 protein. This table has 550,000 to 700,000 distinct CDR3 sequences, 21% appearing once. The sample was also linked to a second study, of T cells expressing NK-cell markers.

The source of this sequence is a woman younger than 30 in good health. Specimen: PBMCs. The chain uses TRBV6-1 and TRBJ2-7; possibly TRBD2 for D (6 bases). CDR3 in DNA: TGTGCCAGCAAGTACGGTAGCGGTTACGAGCAGTACTTC. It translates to CASKYGSGYEQYF.